A selection of T cell receptor beta chains follows, all from one sample in a study of T cells in Graves' hyperthyroidism and ophthalmopathy. TCRdb re-called the multiplex PCR reads with MiXCR, one entry per CDR3 protein. The sample contains around 530,000 distinct CDR3 sequences, 15% to 20% of which appear only once. Sample: blood. The receptors originated from a woman under 30 with Graves' ophthalmopathy. The CDR3 runs from the conserved cysteine through the conserved F or W. The D gene is left open where the match is weak. Rows give clone size only sometimes, using once, few, many, or a class for an expanded clone.

-	TRBV2	TRBJ1-2	many	TGTGCCAGCACTGGACAGTTTAACTATGGCTACACCTTC	CASTGQFNYGYTF
-	TRBV2	TRBJ2-5	many	TGTGCCAGCAGCGCGAACCTCCAGGAGACCCAGTACTTC	CASSANLQETQYF
-	TRBV20-1	TRBJ1-1	many	TGCAGTGCTCAGGACCTGAACACTGAAGCTTTCTTT	CSAQDLNTEAFF
-	TRBV11-2	TRBJ2-2	few	TGTGCCAGCAATGACGGGGCCGGGGAGCTGTTTTTT	CASNDGAGELFF
-	TRBV6-1	TRBJ1-6	few	TGTGCCAGCGCCTCAGGGGCTCAGGATAATTCACCCCTCCACTTT	CASASGAQDNSPLHF
TRBD1	TRBV28	TRBJ1-1	many	TGTGCCAGCAGACAGGGGGGTTGGGGGCAGTCTTTCTTT	CASRQGGWGQSFF
TRBD2	TRBV4-1	TRBJ2-7	few	TGCGCCAGCAGCTCACCTGCGGGGGGGATCTACGAGCAGTACTTC	CASSSPAGGIYEQYF
-	TRBV7-2	TRBJ2-7	many	TGTGCCAGCAGCTTAGGGATGACGGGGGAGCAGTACTTC	CASSLGMTGEQYF
-	TRBV2	TRBJ1-5	many	TGTGCCAGCAGTGAAACAGGGAGCTATCAGCCCCAGCATTTT	CASSETGSYQPQHF
TRBD1	TRBV19	TRBJ1-1	few	TGTGCCAGTAGTATCGGGACAGTTGAAGCTTTCTTT	CASSIGTVEAFF
TRBD1	TRBV28	TRBJ1-2	many	TGTGCCAGCAGTTTAGGGGACAGAGTCGTTGGCTACACCTTC	CASSLGDRVVGYTF
TRBD2	TRBV7-9	TRBJ2-5	-	TGTGCCAGCAGCAAGGCTTCTAGCGGGGGGTGGGAGACCCAGTACTTC	CASSKASSGGWETQYF
-	TRBV10-3	TRBJ1-2	many	TGTGCCATCAGTGCCGAGGAAAGGTATGGCTACACCTTC	CAISAEERYGYTF
-	TRBV29-1	TRBJ1-1	many	TGCAGCGCTGGGAGGGCCAGGGACACTGAAGCTTTCTTT	CSAGRARDTEAFF
-	TRBV29-1	TRBJ1-2	-	TGCAGCGTTGAACCTAGGCTAGCTAACTATGGCTACACCTTC	CSVEPRLANYGYTF
TRBD2	TRBV7-6	TRBJ2-7	-	TGTGCCAGCAGCCCCGTGCTAGCGGGAGGCGAGCAGTACTTC	CASSPVLAGGEQYF
-	TRBV30	TRBJ1-1	few	TGTGCCTGGAGTGCCCCCCGGCACTCGAACACTGAAGCTTTCTTT	CAWSAPRHSNTEAFF
-	TRBV3-1	TRBJ2-3	-	TGTGCCAGCAGCCAAGATGGTTGGCGTCTCCGTGGGGGAGATACGCAGTATTTT	CASSQDGWRLRGGDTQYF
-	TRBV9	TRBJ2-1	few	TGTGCCAGCAGCGTAGATCCCCAGGGAAGCTCCTACAATGAGCAGTTCTTC	CASSVDPQGSSYNEQFF
-	TRBV25-1	TRBJ1-1	-	TGTGCCAGCAGTGAATCCGGGCAGCTGAACACTGAAGCTTTCTTT	CASSESGQLNTEAFF
-	TRBV6-1	TRBJ2-1	few	TGTGCCAGCACCGTAAGACAGGGAGGCTACAATGAGCAGTTCTTC	CASTVRQGGYNEQFF
-	TRBV4-3	TRBJ2-3	few	TGCGCCAGCAGCCCTAACGGCGGTGGGGAGAACACAGATACGCAGTATTTT	CASSPNGGGENTDTQYF
-	TRBV3-1	TRBJ2-7	many	TGTGCCAGCAGCCTTGCCGGGGGCAGACCCTCCTACGAGCAGTACTTC	CASSLAGGRPSYEQYF
TRBD1	TRBV3-1	TRBJ2-2	few	TGTGCCAGCAGCCAAGTTATACAGGGGGCGAGCACCGGGGAGCTGTTTTTT	CASSQVIQGASTGELFF
-	TRBV6-5	TRBJ2-3	many	TGTGCCAGCAGTTACTCGACGTCGATCACAGATACGCAGTATTTT	CASSYSTSITDTQYF
-	TRBV2	TRBJ1-2	many	TGTGCCAGCAGAGCCACTTTGGGCTACACCTTC	CASRATLGYTF